The 4 T cell receptor beta chains given below trace back to one sample, sequenced in a study of CD8 T cells in ankylosing spondylitis. General study results and limits: Fewer than ten highly homologous variants made up a TCR beta motif that seemed to typify ankylosing spondylitis blood.

What these receptors recognize is not known. TCRdb reprocessed the 5' RACE reads with MiXCR, giving one entry per CDR3 protein. Of hundreds of thousands of distinct CDR3 sequences in the sample, 12% were seen once. Sequenced: blood, either unsorted or a sorted T cell fraction (not recorded which). Receptor source: a male donor with ankylosing spondylitis.

There are a few counts of this clonotype. The V call is TRBV24-1, the J call TRBJ2-1; unclear D gene. The CDR3 totals 17 residues. The germline V gene has CDR1 KGHDR and CDR2 SFDVKD. V lost 3 bases, J lost 0 bases, and 14 bases lay in between. This chain's CDR3 is CATSDPLAVSSYNEQFF. In DNA, the CDR3 is TGTGCCACCAGTGATCCCCTGGCGGTAAGCTCCTACAATGAGCAGTTCTTC.

This chain links TRBV5-1 with TRBJ2-1; 7 nucleotides align to TRBD2. With V trimmed by 0 bases and J by 6 bases, 6 bases remained unmatched. Germline V gives CDR1 SGHRS, CDR2 YFSETQ. The CDR3 is made up of 15 amino acids. CDR3 DNA sequence: TGCGCCAGCAGCTTGGTCCAGCGGGGTACCAATGAGCAGTTCTTC. Its protein product is CASSLVQRGTNEQFF.

In its sample, this clonotype was seen many times. V and J are TRBV5-1 and TRBJ1-1, with 7 bases fitting TRBD1. Germline CDR1 and CDR2: SGHRS and YFSETQ. The trim removed 6 bases at V and 5 bases at J, leaving 7 bases unmatched. The CDR3 covers 13 residues. DNA of the CDR3: TGCGCCAGCATAGGGGGCGGGAAGACTGAAGCTTTCTTT. Translation: CASIGGGKTEAFF.

V usage is TRBV7-2 and J usage is TRBJ1-5, with D perhaps matching TRBD1 (6 bases). Germline loops: CDR1 SGHTA, CDR2 FQGNSA. There are 15 residues in the CDR3. The V end was cut by 2 bases, the J end by 6 bases, with 14 bases between. The CDR3 DNA reads TGTGCCAGCAGCTTACGTCAGGGGAACGGTCAGCCCCAGCATTTT. Translated, it gives CASSLRQGNGQPQHF. The variable domain in full, completed from reference TRBV7-2 and TRBJ1-5, reads GAGVSQSPSNKVTEKGKDVELRCDPISGHTALYWYRQSLGQGLEFLIYFQGNSAPDKSGLPSDRFSAERTGGSVSTLTIQRTQQEDSAVYLCASSLRQGNGQPQHFGDGTRLSIL.